These T cell receptor beta chains were read from a single sample in a study of shared clonotypes between healthy human individuals. The repertoire was sequenced with immunoSEQ multiplex PCR; TCRdb's copy has only in-frame clones and lacks some. This sample has about 590,000 clones, with roughly 96% found just once. The specimen was naive CD8+ T cells sorted from blood. Source of these receptors: a woman under 40 in good health. Each CDR3 is given with its conserved first and last residue. The order of the fields is J gene, clone size, CDR3 length, D gene, V gene, CDR3 DNA, CDR3 protein. D genes are given only for firm matches. Clone size appears in some rows only: once, few, many, or a class for an expanded clone.

J gene: TRBJ2-5; clone size: NA; CDR3 length: 11; D gene: NA; V gene: TRBV28; CDR3 DNA: TGTGCCAGCAGTTTAGGGGGGACCCAGTACTTC; CDR3 protein: CASSLGGTQYF
J gene: TRBJ1-1; clone size: NA; CDR3 length: 14; D gene: NA; V gene: TRBV19; CDR3 DNA: TGTGCCAGTAGTGTCCAGACAGACAGGACTGAAGCTTTCTTT; CDR3 protein: CASSVQTDRTEAFF
J gene: TRBJ2-1; clone size: NA; CDR3 length: 14; D gene: NA; V gene: TRBV13; CDR3 DNA: TGTGCCAGCAGCTTAATTGTTGCAAACAATGAGCAGTTCTTC; CDR3 protein: CASSLIVANNEQFF
J gene: TRBJ2-7; clone size: NA; CDR3 length: 14; D gene: TRBD1; V gene: TRBV11-1; CDR3 DNA: TGTGCCAGCAGCTTAGGGACAGGGACATACGAGCAGTACTTC; CDR3 protein: CASSLGTGTYEQYF
J gene: TRBJ1-1; clone size: NA; CDR3 length: 12; D gene: NA; V gene: TRBV7-9; CDR3 DNA: TGTGCCAGCGCCAAAGAGGGGCAGGAAGCTTTCTTT; CDR3 protein: CASAKEGQEAFF
J gene: TRBJ2-5; clone size: NA; CDR3 length: 14; D gene: NA; V gene: TRBV6-5; CDR3 DNA: TGTGCCAGCAGTCAACAAACTTGGGAAGAGACCCAGTACTTC; CDR3 protein: CASSQQTWEETQYF
J gene: TRBJ2-5; clone size: once; CDR3 length: 14; D gene: TRBD1; V gene: TRBV27; CDR3 DNA: TGTGCCAGCAGCTTAGACAGGGGTGTGGAGACCCAGTACTTC; CDR3 protein: CASSLDRGVETQYF
J gene: TRBJ2-7; clone size: once; CDR3 length: 12; D gene: TRBD1; V gene: TRBV27; CDR3 DNA: TGTGCCAGCGGGACAGGGGGCTACGAGCAGTACTTC; CDR3 protein: CASGTGGYEQYF
J gene: TRBJ2-5; clone size: once; CDR3 length: 16; D gene: NA; V gene: TRBV14; CDR3 DNA: TGTGCCAGCAGCCAAGAACGTTCGGTCTGGTATGAGACCCAGTACTTC; CDR3 protein: CASSQERSVWYETQYF
J gene: TRBJ2-7; clone size: NA; CDR3 length: 13; D gene: NA; V gene: TRBV4-1; CDR3 DNA: TGCGCCAGCAGCCCCTCCGCACGGTACGAGCAGTACTTC; CDR3 protein: CASSPSARYEQYF
J gene: TRBJ2-7; clone size: NA; CDR3 length: 16; D gene: NA; V gene: TRBV27; CDR3 DNA: TGTGCCAGCAGTCCGGGGACCGGCTCCATCGCATACGAGCAGTACTTC; CDR3 protein: CASSPGTGSIAYEQYF
J gene: TRBJ1-5; clone size: NA; CDR3 length: 16; D gene: TRBD1; V gene: TRBV28; CDR3 DNA: TGTGCCAGCTGTGGGGACAGGTACTATAGCAATCAGCCCCAGCATTTT; CDR3 protein: CASCGDRYYSNQPQHF
J gene: TRBJ2-1; clone size: NA; CDR3 length: 16; D gene: TRBD2; V gene: TRBV7-8; CDR3 DNA: TGTGCCAGCAGCTTAAATAGCGGGAGCTCCTACAATGAGCAGTTCTTC; CDR3 protein: CASSLNSGSSYNEQFF
J gene: TRBJ2-5; clone size: NA; CDR3 length: 12; D gene: NA; V gene: TRBV29-1; CDR3 DNA: TGCAGCGAGAAAAGAGACCAAGAGACCCAGTACTTC; CDR3 protein: CSEKRDQETQYF
J gene: TRBJ2-7; clone size: NA; CDR3 length: 13; D gene: NA; V gene: TRBV28; CDR3 DNA: TGTGCCAGCAGTTTATTAGATCCCCACGAGCAGTACTTC; CDR3 protein: CASSLLDPHEQYF
J gene: TRBJ1-5; clone size: once; CDR3 length: 18; D gene: NA; V gene: TRBV14; CDR3 DNA: TGTGCCAGCAGCCGGTGGGACTTCCTTCATTATAGCAATCAGCCCCAGCATTTT; CDR3 protein: CASSRWDFLHYSNQPQHF
J gene: TRBJ2-2; clone size: NA; CDR3 length: 16; D gene: NA; V gene: TRBV5-1; CDR3 DNA: TGCGCCAGCAGCTTGTTTCCGGGGCAGACAACCGGGGAGCTGTTTTTT; CDR3 protein: CASSLFPGQTTGELFF